This T cell receptor beta chain came from a study of cytomegalovirus exposure and HLA in healthy donors. Study information: HLA-typed donors were the source of tens of millions of unique TCRs, which an early data release held.

Whole-study findings and limits: Later analysis associated a missense DCLRE1C variant with TCR beta V- and J-gene trimming.

Note on this clone: What it recognizes is unknown. A read error may produce the germline difference seen at one junction end.

This CDR3 comprises 16 residues. Germline V gene data show CDR1 as SGHKS and CDR2 as YYEKEE (reference sequence). In the PCR, 60 Vbeta and 13 Jbeta primers were used. Authors' methods: Some 11 million of the roughly 80 million unique TCR beta chains counted in a later analysis were shared. Clones were sequenced by immunoSEQ multiplex PCR, and TCRdb holds only the in-frame ones, with some missing. D and trimming were read from the DNA, whereas the V and J calls and clone size are those reported in that table. The sample lists under 120,000 clones; 70% to 80% were seen once. This sequence was found in a man aged 50-60 years in good health and CMV-seropositive. The rearrangement uses TRBV5-5 and TRBJ1-4; TRBD1 matches 9 bases. The sequenced sample was PBMCs. In DNA, the CDR3 is TGTGCCAGCAGTTTGGCGGGACAGGGTTCTAATGAAAAACTGTTTTTT. It yields the protein CASSLAGQGSNEKLFF.